This is a list of T cell receptor beta chains from one sample in a study of cytomegalovirus exposure and HLA in healthy donors. Data came from immunoSEQ multiplex PCR; TCRdb stores just in-frame clones and leaves some out. The table has 95,000 to 100,000 clones, 65% to 80% seen once; the top ten hold approximately 9.2%. Sample: PBMCs. The receptor set was obtained from a human donor in good health. CDR3s include the opening cysteine and the closing phenylalanine or tryptophan. A D gene is named only where the DNA matches it firmly. Rows may omit the clone size; those that give it use once, few, many or a size class.

TRBD1,TRBJ1-1,TRBV19,-,CASSIVGTGDTEAFF,TGTGCCAGTAGTATAGTCGGGACAGGGGACACTGAAGCTTTCTTT
TRBD1,TRBJ2-3,TRBV10-3,-,CAISDPGTGMTDTQYF,TGTGCCATCAGTGATCCCGGGACAGGGATGACAGATACGCAGTATTTT
-,TRBJ1-6,TRBV19,-,CASSRDPYNSPLHF,TGTGCCAGTAGCCGGGATCCGTATAATTCACCCCTCCACTTT
TRBD2,TRBJ2-1,TRBV6-5,-,CASSYSLAGCEQFF,TGTGCCAGCAGTTACAGTCTAGCGGGGTGTGAGCAGTTCTTC
TRBD2,TRBJ2-1,TRBV30,-,CAWSQVWSGTSDEQFF,TGTGCCTGGAGCCAGGTTTGGAGCGGGACCTCGGATGAGCAGTTCTTC
-,TRBJ1-6,TRBV30,-,CAWSQGPPLHF,TGTGCCTGGAGTCAGGGGCCACCCCTCCACTTT
-,TRBJ1-6,TRBV5-4,few,CASSLTGSSPLHF,TGTGCCAGCAGCTTGACAGGGTCGTCACCCCTCCACTTT
TRBD1,TRBJ1-4,TRBV19,-,CASSRTGEAEKLFF,TGTGCCAGTAGTAGGACAGGGGAAGCTGAAAAACTGTTTTTT
TRBD2,TRBJ2-2,TRBV10-1,once,CASSESGGRAWTGELFF,TGCGCCAGCAGTGAGTCGGGCGGGAGGGCTTGGACCGGGGAGCTGTTTTTT
-,TRBJ1-1,TRBV6-1,few,CASSEGWGGGSTEAFF,TGTGCCAGCAGTGAAGGGTGGGGCGGGGGAAGTACTGAAGCTTTCTTT
-,TRBJ2-2,TRBV2,-,CASSETGYTGELFF,TGTGCCAGCAGTGAAACAGGGTACACCGGGGAGCTGTTTTTT
-,TRBJ1-1,TRBV19,once,CASSIEGAGTEAFF,TGTGCCAGTAGTATAGAAGGGGCTGGGACTGAAGCTTTCTTT
TRBD1,TRBJ1-6,TRBV28,-,CASSRGQGNSPLHF,TGTGCCAGCAGTCGAGGACAGGGGAATTCACCCCTCCACTTT
TRBD1,TRBJ1-3,TRBV19,-,CASSMRTGGNTIYF,TGTGCCAGTAGTATGCGGACAGGAGGAAACACCATATATTTT
-,TRBJ1-1,TRBV5-1,-,CASSLVAGANTEAFF,TGCGCCAGCAGCTTGGTCGCGGGGGCAAACACTGAAGCTTTCTTT
-,TRBJ1-1,TRBV19,-,CASSGGLNTEAFF,TGTGCCAGTAGTGGCGGATTGAACACTGAAGCTTTCTTT
-,TRBJ1-4,TRBV2,-,CASRKGGTNEKLFF,TGTGCCAGCAGGAAGGGAGGAACTAATGAAAAACTGTTTTTT
TRBD2,TRBJ2-7,TRBV7-9,-,CASSLAGGGYEQYF,TGTGCCAGCAGCTTGGCGGGGGGCGGCTACGAGCAGTACTTC
TRBD1,TRBJ2-7,TRBV6-5,-,CASSRQGAQIKQYF,TGTGCCAGCAGTCGACAGGGGGCGCAAATTAAGCAGTACTTC
-,TRBJ1-2,TRBV6-5,-,CASSKRTDNYGYTF,TGTGCCAGCAGTAAAAGGACAGATAACTATGGCTACACCTTC
-,TRBJ1-2,TRBV6-1,-,CASREQGIYGYTF,TGTGCCAGCAGAGAACAGGGAATCTATGGCTACACCTTC
TRBD1,TRBJ1-2,TRBV5-1,-,CASSLAGQTYGYTF,TGCGCCAGCAGCTTGGCGGGACAGACCTATGGCTACACCTTC
-,TRBJ2-7,TRBV19,-,CASSKSEQYF,TGTGCCAGTTCCAAATCCGAGCAGTACTTC
TRBD2,TRBJ2-1,TRBV7-9,-,CASSLSPVGREAHEQFF,TGTGCCAGCAGCTTAAGTCCCGTCGGCCGGGAGGCTCATGAGCAGTTCTTC
TRBD2,TRBJ2-1,TRBV9,-,CASSEAASGRKVDEQFF,TGTGCCAGCAGCGAAGCAGCTAGCGGGAGAAAGGTTGATGAGCAGTTCTTC
TRBD1,TRBJ1-2,TRBV9,-,CASSVMGTRDREDYGYTF,TGTGCCAGCAGCGTAATGGGAACAAGAGACAGGGAGGATTATGGCTACACCTTC
TRBD1,TRBJ2-2,TRBV11-2,-,CASSSLQGAVGELFF,TGTGCCAGCAGCTCCCTCCAGGGGGCGGTCGGGGAGCTGTTTTTT
TRBD2,TRBJ2-1,TRBV15,-,CATSRDTGTSGYNEQFF,TGTGCCACCAGCAGAGATACTGGAACTAGCGGTTACAATGAGCAGTTCTTC
-,TRBJ1-5,TRBV6-1,few,CASSEGRSPYQPQHF,TGTGCCAGCAGTGAAGGCAGGTCCCCTTATCAGCCCCAGCATTTT
-,TRBJ1-1,TRBV6-5,few,CASSITTNTEAFF,TGTGCCAGTTCGATTACAACGAACACTGAAGCTTTCTTT
-,TRBJ1-2,TRBV7-2,-,CASSPMGGRQYGYTF,TGTGCCAGCAGCCCAATGGGGGGGCGACAGTATGGCTACACCTTC
-,TRBJ1-2,TRBV14,-,CASSQQADYGYTF,TGTGCCAGCAGTCAGCAGGCTGACTATGGCTACACCTTC
-,TRBJ2-7,TRBV30,-,CALSPNYYEQYF,TGTGCCCTAAGCCCTAATTACTACGAGCAGTACTTC
-,TRBJ2-7,TRBV10-1,-,CASSEGGSTADEQYF,TGCGCCAGCAGTGAAGGAGGCAGCACGGCCGACGAGCAGTACTTC
-,TRBJ2-7,TRBV5-4,few,CASSSFSYEQYF,TGTGCCAGCAGCTCCTTCTCCTACGAGCAGTACTTC
-,TRBJ1-3,TRBV11-2,-,CASSLGAGNTIYF,TGTGCCAGCAGCTTAGGGGCAGGAAACACCATATATTTT